This record concerns one T cell receptor (beta chain) sequence. This sample was taken from a study of blood T cell repertoires in COVID-19. The data were produced by immunoSEQ multiplex PCR, yet TCRdb's version contains in-frame clones alone and is incomplete. This table has about 410,000 clones, roughly 88% appearing once. Germline V gives CDR1 LNHDA, CDR2 SQIVND (reference sequence). This CDR3 is built from 16 residues. Trimming shortened V by 3 bases and J by 4 bases, and 13 bases separated the two germline ends. This chain links TRBV19 with TRBJ2-6; tentatively, D is TRBD2 (5 bases). This receptor was taken from a woman aged 25 to 39 with active or convalescent COVID-19. Specimen: peripheral blood. DNA for the CDR3: TGTGCCAGTAGTATCCCCGGGGTCTCAGGGGCCAACGTCCTGACTTTC. It specifies CASSIPGVSGANVLTF.